Only one count was recorded for the clone carrying this TCR beta chain. The sample belongs to a study of blood T cell repertoires in COVID-19. For the study at large: From T cells, B-cell-depleted T cells, or PBMCs came the material, which was cDNA or gDNA.

The table came from immunoSEQ multiplex PCR; TCRdb's copy has only in-frame clones and leaves some out. The sample includes 200,000 to 300,000 clones, roughly 86% of them seen just once. V trimming: 6 bases; J trimming: 8 bases; junction bases outside the gene matches: 5. Germline values: CDR1 MNHEY, CDR2 SVGAGI. The CDR3 extends over 13 amino acids. This chain joins TRBV6-5 and TRBJ2-2; the match to TRBD1 covers 8 bases. Sequencing was performed on peripheral blood. The receptor comes from a woman aged 70-85 years with active or convalescent COVID-19. CDR3 in DNA: TGTGCCAGCAGGGAGCAGGGGGCTGGGGAGCTGTTTTTT. This translates into CASREQGAGELFF.